This T cell receptor beta chain was identified during a study of blood T cells in healthy people across ages. Notes on the study in general: Bulk PBMC profiling left naive and antigen-experienced comparisons inconclusive.

With respect to this clonotype: Its antigen is as yet unknown.

Researchers report isolating at least 6 million PBMCs per sample. V shed 7 bases and J shed 8 bases, with 17 bases lying between them. The CDR3 sequence is 13 residues long. Through a sample-barcoded 5' primer and a J-beta primer mix, a second PCR was run for 7 to 11 cycles. All cDNA molecules were each tagged by a template-switch adaptor with 12 random nucleotides. Using its own MiXCR run on the 5' RACE reads, TCRdb lists one record per CDR3 protein. The data show about 570,000 distinct CDR3 sequences, approximately 25% seen once. The sequencing sample was made of blood. The gene calls are TRBV12-3 or TRBV12-4 and TRBJ1-2; D call uncertain. The TCR originated in a woman aged 70-85 years in good health. The CDR3 nucleotides read TGTGCCAGCACCCTCGGCTGGGCTCCAGGCTACACCTTC. Its protein product is CASTLGWAPGYTF.